Presented here are 22 T cell receptor beta chains from one specimen sequenced in a study. TCRdb called the 5' RACE reads again in MiXCR, with one record for every CDR3 protein. The profile shows just under 65,000 distinct CDR3 sequences, approximately 23% of them singletons. Material: memory CD4+ T cells sorted from a lymph node. Subset: memory CD4+ T cells, CD4+CD45RO+CD25-. Every receptor here comes from a female donor with breast cancer.

This clonotype was seen only a few times. The rearrangement uses TRBV3-1 and TRBJ2-7; D gene unclear. Deletions cut 3 bases from V and 3 bases from J, with 6 bases between. Germline V CDR1 and CDR2: LGHDT, YNNKEL (reference sequence). The CDR3 loop spans 12 amino acids. The CDR3, as DNA: TGTGCCAGCAGCCACGGCTACTACGAGCAGTACTTC. Translated, it gives CASSHGYYEQYF.

This chain joins TRBV18 and TRBJ2-4, with TRBD1 matching over 8 bases. V trimming: 4 bases; J trimming: 6 bases; junction bases outside the gene matches: 5. The germline CDR1 and CDR2 sequences are KGHSH and LQKENI. The CDR3 has 14 amino acids. The CDR3 bases are TGTGCCAGCTCACTGGGGACAGGTTTAAACATTCAGTACTTC. It is translated as CASSLGTGLNIQYF.

This clonotype was counted many times. The V call is TRBV7-2, the J call TRBJ2-7; tentatively, D is TRBD1 (5 bases). The V and J ends lost 2 bases and 2 bases respectively, with 13 bases between them. The germline CDR1 and CDR2 sequences are SGHTA and FQGNSA. The CDR3 contains 15 residues. CDR3: CASSLIVQATYEQYF. The CDR3 DNA reads as TGTGCCAGCAGCTTAATCGTACAGGCGACCTACGAGCAGTACTTC.

This clonotype showed up just a few times. This chain joins TRBV5-1 and TRBJ1-6, with 9 bases identical to TRBD1. Unmatched junction bases numbered 11, after V lost 1 base and J lost 9 bases. The CDR3 covers 17 residues. The V gene's germline CDR1 is SGHRS and CDR2 YFSETQ. For the CDR3, the DNA is TGCGCCAGCAGCTTGAGCCGGACAGGGGATACACTTTCACCCCTCCACTTT. Its translation: CASSLSRTGDTLSPLHF.

In its sample, this clonotype was seen a few times. The chain recombines TRBV5-1 with TRBJ2-5; D may match TRBD1 or TRBD2 (6 bases each). CDR1 is SGHRS, CDR2 YFSETQ, per germline. V lost 6 bases and J lost 5, with 17 bases in between. This CDR3 region has 14 residues. CDR3 in DNA: TGCGCCAGCATGGACAGCCCGGAGGGGGAGACCCAGTACTTC. This encodes CASMDSPEGETQYF.

In its sample, this clonotype was seen many times. This chain connects TRBV20-1 to TRBJ2-3; TRBD2 might be the D (6 bases). Per germline, CDR1 DFQATT and CDR2 SNEGSKA (reference sequence). This CDR3 is built from 15 residues. V was cut by 7 bases and J by 2 bases, with 19 bases left in between. The CDR3 protein is CSGASLALHTDTQYF. The CDR3 nucleotides are TGCAGTGGGGCGAGTCTAGCGTTACACACAGATACGCAGTATTTT.

The sample holds many counts of this clonotype. J is TRBJ1-2 and V is TRBV5-5; the D gene is possibly TRBD1 (5 bases). The V gene's germline CDR1 is SGHKS and CDR2 YYEKEE (reference sequence). The CDR3 runs to 17 residues. Trimming removed 0 bases from V and 0 bases from J, with 15 bases in between. The CDR3 region is CASSLGLWNRSNYGYTF. CDR3 nucleotide sequence: TGTGCCAGCAGCTTGGGATTGTGGAACAGGTCTAACTATGGCTACACCTTC. Based on the CDR3 plus reference TRBV5-5 and TRBJ1-2, the full variable domain is DAGVTQSPTHLIKTRGQQVTLRCSPISGHKSVSWYQQVLGQGPQFIFQYYEKEERGRGNFPDRFSARQFPNYSSELNVNALLLGDSALYLCASSLGLWNRSNYGYTFGSGTRLTVV.

A few counts support this clonotype. The rearrangement links TRBV12-3 or TRBV12-4 to TRBJ2-3, with TRBD1 identical over 12 bases. Trimming cost V 0 bases and J 2 bases; bases outside gene matches: 6. The CDR3 extends over 18 amino acids. The CDR3 sequence is CASSLALGTGGPTDTQYF. CDR3 bases: TGTGCCAGCAGTTTAGCGCTCGGGACAGGGGGCCCCACAGATACGCAGTATTTT.

Concerning this clonotype itself: A much larger clone lies one base from this, so it may be a read error. The V gene is TRBV6-2 or TRBV6-3, the J gene TRBJ2-1; the D gene is possibly TRBD2 (6 bases). From germline, CDR1 is MNHEY and CDR2 SVGEGT. This CDR3 is 14 amino acids long. The CDR3 DNA follows: TGTTCCAGCAGGGCGGGACTTCCATACAATGAGCAGTTCTTC. Translated, it gives CSSRAGLPYNEQFF.

This clonotype was detected a few times. This chain links TRBV20-1 with TRBJ1-5; TRBD1 might be the D (5 bases). Germline lookup yields CDR1 DFQATT and CDR2 SNEGSKA (reference sequence). The V end was cut by 6 bases, the J end by 4 bases, with 22 bases between. The CDR3 totals 16 residues. CDR3 sequence: CSAEGMTGSLNQPQHF. In DNA, the CDR3 is TGCAGTGCCGAGGGGATGACTGGTTCTTTAAATCAGCCCCAGCATTTT.

The V call is TRBV20-1, the J call TRBJ2-3; 7 bases map to TRBD2. V trimming: 2 bases; J trimming: 1 base; junction bases outside the gene matches: 3. The germline V gene has CDR1 DFQATT and CDR2 SNEGSKA (reference sequence). This CDR3 spans 14 amino acids. The CDR3 sequence is CSARSGVGTDTQYF. For the CDR3, the DNA is TGCAGTGCTAGAAGCGGGGTCGGCACAGATACGCAGTATTTT.

This clonotype has more than one count but fewer than ten. This chain uses TRBV7-9 with TRBJ1-1; TRBD1 agrees at 7 bases. V was clipped by 2 bases and J by 2 bases; unmatched bases: 2. This CDR3 contains 14 residues. Germline V gene sequence: CDR1 SEHNR, CDR2 FQNEAQ (reference sequence). The CDR3 spells CASSLRQGNTEAFF. In DNA form, the CDR3 reads TGTGCCAGCAGCTTACGACAGGGTAACACTGAAGCTTTCTTT.

This clonotype showed up just a few times. CDR3: CASSARYEQYF. In DNA, the CDR3 is TGTGCCAGCAGTGCCAGATACGAGCAGTACTTC. V gene TRBV2 combines with J gene TRBJ2-7, with unresolved D. V gave up 4 bases and J gave up 4 bases, with 5 bases separating them. From germline, CDR1 is SNHLY and CDR2 FYNNEI. The CDR3 totals 11 residues.

This clonotype was seen more than once but under ten times. V usage is TRBV29-1 and J usage is TRBJ2-5, with D unclear. Between the trimmed V and J ends, which lost 3 bases and 3 bases, there was a span of 14 bases. The CDR3 covers 14 residues. CDR1 SQVTM and CDR2 ANQGSEA come from the germline V gene. For the CDR3, the DNA is TGCAGCGTTGATTCGCCCACTTACGAAGAGACCCAGTACTTC. Translated, it gives CSVDSPTYEETQYF.

Details on this clonotype: A read error is likely, as this CDR3 ends without the conserved phenylalanine or tryptophan. The chain couples TRBV6-6 to TRBJ1-1; D is possibly TRBD1 (6 bases). The CDR3 has 14 residues. Germline CDR1 MNHNY, CDR2 SVGAGI (reference sequence). The V and J ends lost 8 bases and 1 base respectively, with 14 bases between them. The CDR3 spells CASGSTGGNTEAFL. In DNA, the CDR3 is TGTGCCAGCGGATCGACAGGAGGGAACACTGAAGCTTTCCTT.

The genes are TRBV24-1 and TRBJ2-1; D perhaps matches TRBD1 (5 bases). This CDR3 has 13 amino acids. CDR1 is KGHDR and CDR2 is SFDVKD in the germline V gene. Trimming shortened V by 11 bases and J by 5 bases, and 15 bases separated the two germline ends. The CDR3 spells CAIKGQGNNEQFF. The CDR3 DNA reads as TGTGCCATCAAGGGGCAGGGCAACAATGAGCAGTTCTTC.

This clonotype was recorded a few times. The chain carries TRBV4-1 and TRBJ2-4; the match to TRBD2 covers 12 bases. Germline CDR1 and CDR2: MGHRA and YSYEKL. The CDR3 extends over 17 amino acids. J gave up 5 bases and V 1 base, and 6 bases lay outside the gene matches. In DNA form, the CDR3 reads TGCGCCAGCAGCCAAGGTGTCCTAGCGGGGGGGGAAAACATTCAGTACTTC. It is translated as CASSQGVLAGGENIQYF.

CDR3 amino acids: CASSGYRVGNTEAFF. In nucleotides, the CDR3 is TGTGCCAGCAGTGGATACAGGGTAGGGAACACTGAAGCTTTCTTT. The chain links TRBV6-1 to TRBJ1-1; D is possibly TRBD1 (6 bases). Trimming shortened V by 4 bases and J by 1 base, and 13 bases separated the two germline ends. CDR1 and CDR2 from the germline V gene are MNHNS and SASEGT. The CDR3 sequence is 15 residues long.

The table lists this clonotype with a few counts. The genes are TRBV15 and TRBJ2-1; D is possibly TRBD1 or TRBD2 (5 bases each). Germline CDR1 reads LNHNV; CDR2 reads YYDKDF (reference sequence). The CDR3 length is 13 residues. V gave up 5 bases and J gave up 9 bases, with 14 bases separating them. The CDR3 loop reads CATSRDVKSEQFF. In DNA, the CDR3 is TGTGCCACCAGCCGGGACGTGAAAAGTGAGCAGTTCTTC.

This clonotype was found a few times. The V call is TRBV28, the J call TRBJ2-1, with TRBD2 identical over 7 bases. The CDR3 has 12 amino acids. V lost 6 bases and J lost 7; bases outside the gene matches: 3. The germline gives CDR1 MDHEN, CDR2 SYDVKM. The CDR3 nucleotides read TGTGCCAGCAGCCTAGCGGTTAATGAGCAGTTCTTC. Translated: CASSLAVNEQFF.

This clonotype showed up just a few times. The chain carries TRBV7-9 and TRBJ1-6; D unclear. The germline V and J ends were trimmed by 3 bases and 0 bases, with 12 bases remaining between them. Germline CDR1 is SEHNR and CDR2 is FQNEAQ (reference sequence). The CDR3 is 17 residues long. CDR3 in amino acids: CASSLLGGSSYNSPLHF. CDR3 in DNA: TGTGCCAGCAGCTTGCTAGGTGGCAGCTCCTATAATTCACCCCTCCACTTT. Filled out from reference TRBV7-9 and TRBJ1-6, the complete variable domain reads DTGVSQNPRHKITKRGQNVTFRCDPISEHNRLYWYRQTLGQGPEFLTYFQNEAQLEKSRLLSDRFSAERPKGSFSTLEIQRTEQGDSAMYLCASSLLGGSSYNSPLHFGNGTRLTVT.

This clonotype was detected many times. The chain combines TRBV5-1 with TRBJ2-1; TRBD1 matches at 8 bases. This CDR3 is built from 15 residues. Germline V gives CDR1 SGHRS, CDR2 YFSETQ. The trim removed 4 bases at V and 0 bases at J, leaving 3 bases unmatched. CDR3 sequence: CASSQQGGSYNEQFF. For the CDR3, the DNA is TGCGCCAGCAGCCAACAGGGGGGCTCCTACAATGAGCAGTTCTTC.